This TCR beta chain is drawn from a study of blood T cells in healthy people across ages. Findings and caveats of the study: It was held that diversity estimates obtained from one million T cells represented underestimates.

Combining a sample-barcoded 5' primer with a J-beta primer mix, a second PCR ran for roughly 6 to 11 cycles. With 12 random nucleotides, a template-switch adaptor tagged each individual cDNA molecule. TCRdb reanalysed the 5' RACE reads using MiXCR and keeps one entry per CDR3 protein. The repertoire holds some 710,000 distinct CDR3 sequences, with about a fifth as singletons. Comment on this clonotype: Antigen: not known.

Donors each provided 7.5 to 10 milliliters of peripheral blood. Material: blood. The origin of this receptor is a man aged 65 to 79 in good health.

Here the CDR3 reads CASSFPDGTFGNTIYF. CDR3 sequence (DNA): TGTGCCAGCAGCTTCCCAGACGGGACCTTTGGAAACACCATATATTTT. The chain recombines TRBV11-2 with TRBJ1-3; a possible D gene is TRBD1 (5 bases). The germline V and J ends were trimmed by 3 bases and 3 bases, with 15 bases remaining between them. The CDR3 length is 16 residues. From germline, CDR1 is SGHAT and CDR2 FQNNGV.